The following is a T cell receptor beta chain sequence with its context. This CDR3 contains 13 residues. Germline V gene data show CDR1 as SGHRS and CDR2 as YFSETQ. Trimming took 0 bases from V and 2 from J, leaving 5 bases between them. The data stem from a study of blood T cell repertoires in COVID-19. Study overall: The origin of the acute and convalescent COVID-19 samples was the United States, Italy and Spain. PBMCs, B-cell-depleted T cells, or T cells provided the cDNA or gDNA that made up the material.

As handled by the study authors: Nucleated cell counts were estimated from reference gene primer amplification. Measured with immunoSEQ multiplex PCR; TCRdb has only the in-frame clones, and not every one. V and J calls plus clone size are reproduced from that table; the DNA served to infer D and trimming. The profile covers tens of thousands of clones, with about 80% appearing a single time and 23% taken by the ten largest. The specimen was peripheral blood. This TCR derives from a woman aged 60-70 years with acute or convalescent COVID-19. This chain joins TRBV5-1 and TRBJ1-1, with unresolved D. The CDR3 bases are TGCGCCAGCAGCTTGGCGTCCAACACTGAAGCTTTCTTT. Amino acid sequence: CASSLASNTEAFF.